These 21 T cell receptor beta chains share one sample of origin, sequenced in a study of immune cell composition in non-small cell lung cancer. The assay was immunoSEQ multiplex PCR, and TCRdb's table has in-frame clones only and misses some. The profile shows under 4,500 clones, over 60% of them singletons. The normal lung sample lay at least 3 cm, and maximally far, from the tumour. Input material: non-adjacent lung tissue. The source of these receptors is a human donor with non-small cell lung cancer.

V is TRBV7-9 and J is TRBJ2-5; the D gene is possibly TRBD1 (5 bases). The germline gives CDR1 SEHNR, CDR2 FQNEAQ (reference sequence). V was pared by 4 bases and J by 9 bases, with 12 bases between. The CDR3 runs 12 residues. The CDR3 nucleotides read TGTGCCAGCAGCTCTTTTCGCAGGGCCCAGTACTTC. Amino acid sequence: CASSSFRRAQYF.

To note about this clone: Other DNA sequences within the sample encode an identical CDR3. The V gene is TRBV27, the J gene TRBJ1-2; 8 nucleotides match TRBD1. CDR3 size: 15 residues. The junction had 6 bases not matched to a gene; V was cut back by 2 bases and J by 4 bases. Germline CDR1 and CDR2: MNHEY and SMNVEV (reference sequence). The CDR3, as DNA: TGTGCCAGCAGTTTACTTGGGCAGGGGGCCTATGGCTACACCTTC. Its protein is CASSLLGQGAYGYTF.

The rearrangement links TRBV27 to TRBJ1-5; 7 nucleotides match TRBD1. The V gene's germline CDR1 is MNHEY and CDR2 SMNVEV (reference sequence). Trimming removed 4 bases from V and 8 bases from J; junction bases left unmatched: 8. CDR3 length: 14 residues. CDR3 sequence: CASSSDQGVKPQHF. For the CDR3, the DNA is TGTGCCAGCAGTTCCGACCAGGGGGTTAAGCCCCAGCATTTT.

The genes are TRBV6-5 and TRBJ1-1, with unresolved D. V was cut by 5 bases and J by 5 bases, with 12 bases left in between. CDR3 length: 13 amino acids. Germline V gene sequence: CDR1 MNHEY, CDR2 SVGAGI. The DNA for the CDR3 is TGTGCCAGCAGTGCACAAGTTAAAACTGAAGCTTTCTTT. Translated, it gives CASSAQVKTEAFF.

V gene TRBV10-1 combines with J gene TRBJ1-1; D not resolved. CDR1 is WNHNN, CDR2 SYGVQD, per germline (reference sequence). V was shortened by 0 bases and J by 4 bases, with 9 bases between the two germline ends. CDR3 size: 14 residues. CDR3 nucleotides: TGCGCCAGCAGTGAGTCGAGACGAGGCACTGAAGCTTTCTTT. This sequence encodes CASSESRRGTEAFF.

This chain connects TRBV9 to TRBJ2-5; TRBD2 aligns across 7 bases. The CDR3 is 15 amino acids. Germline loops: CDR1 SGDLS, CDR2 YYNGEE. V lost 3 bases to trimming and J lost 4 bases; unmatched junction nucleotides: 9. CDR3 DNA: TGTGCCAGCAGCGGCGGCGGGAGTTATAGAGAGACCCAGTACTTC. This sequence encodes CASSGGGSYRETQYF.

V and J are TRBV11-2 and TRBJ1-5; D is unresolved. The CDR3 covers 16 residues. V was pared by 1 base and J by 0 bases, with 10 bases between. Per the germline V gene, CDR1 is SGHAT and CDR2 is FQNNGV. CDR3 loop: CASSLVGDHSNQPQHF. The CDR3 nucleotides read TGTGCCAGCAGCTTAGTTGGAGACCATAGCAATCAGCCCCAGCATTTT.

The chain recombines TRBV11-3 with TRBJ2-1; 7 nucleotides line up with TRBD2. Germline CDR1 SGHNT, CDR2 YENEEA. The CDR3 has 15 residues. Trimming at V came to 2 bases and at J to 4 bases, leaving 5 bases not matched to a gene. CDR3 in amino acids: CASSLRAGEYNEQFF. The CDR3 nucleotides are TGTGCCAGCAGCTTACGGGCGGGAGAGTACAATGAGCAGTTCTTC.

This clone was recorded a few times. The chain combines TRBV2 with TRBJ1-6; unclear D gene. Germline-derived CDR1 and CDR2 are SNHLY and FYNNEI. The length of the CDR3 is 13 residues. V was clipped by 5 bases and J by 4 bases, with 6 bases between them. The CDR3 DNA reads as TGTGCCAGCAGTAACGAGTATAATTCACCCCTCCACTTT. Its translation is CASSNEYNSPLHF.

This clone appeared a few times. CDR3 sequence (DNA): TGTGCCAGCAGTTTCGGGGATGAAAGGTCCTACGAGCAGTACTTC. Protein sequence: CASSFGDERSYEQYF. The chain uses TRBV28 and TRBJ2-7; a weak D match, TRBD2 (5 bases). The CDR3 extends over 15 amino acids. CDR1 and CDR2 from the germline V gene are MDHEN and SYDVKM. The V end lost 3 bases, the J end lost 1 base, and 13 bases lay between the germline ends.

The rearrangement links TRBV11-2 to TRBJ2-1, with 9 positions matching TRBD2. Germline V gene lookup returns CDR1 SGHAT and CDR2 FQNNGV. CDR3 size: 19 residues. The V and J ends lost 2 bases and 0 bases, in that order; junction bases with no gene match: 11. CDR3 DNA sequence: TGTGCCAGCAGCTTAAGGGCTAGCGGGGCCCCGAGCTCCTACAATGAGCAGTTCTTC. Amino acids: CASSLRASGAPSSYNEQFF. Using reference TRBV11-2 and TRBJ2-1 for the parts outside the CDR3, the full variable domain is EAGVAQSPRYKIIEKRQSVAFWCNPISGHATLYWYQQILGQGPKLLIQFQNNGVVDDSQLPKDRFSAERLKGVDSTLKIQPAKLEDSAVYLCASSLRASGAPSSYNEQFFGPGTRLTVL.

V gene TRBV5-1 combines with J gene TRBJ1-1; D not certain. CDR1 is SGHRS, CDR2 YFSETQ, per germline. V shed 4 bases and J shed 0 bases, with 10 bases lying between them. The CDR3 is 14 residues long. CDR3 sequence reads: CASSPGSVNTEAFF. CDR3 DNA sequence: TGCGCCAGCAGCCCGGGATCCGTGAACACTGAAGCTTTCTTT.

This clone occurred a few times. The chain uses TRBV19 and TRBJ2-7; no reliable D call. CDR1 LNHDA and CDR2 SQIVND come from the germline V gene (reference sequence). The V end was cut by 4 bases, the J end by 2 bases, with 9 bases between. This CDR3 region has 13 residues. The CDR3 spells CASSNEGAYEQYF. In DNA form, the CDR3 reads TGTGCCAGTAGTAACGAAGGAGCCTACGAGCAGTACTTC.

The chain links TRBV5-1 to TRBJ1-4; 9 positions match TRBD1. Germline V gives CDR1 SGHRS, CDR2 YFSETQ. This CDR3 has 14 amino acids. V dropped 4 bases and J dropped 4; count of bases not matched to a gene: 2. The CDR3 region is CASSQDRGNEKLFF. CDR3 sequence (DNA): TGCGCCAGCAGCCAGGACAGGGGTAATGAAAAACTGTTTTTT.

The chain recombines TRBV6-1 with TRBJ2-3, with D tentatively TRBD1 (5 bases). This CDR3 spans 15 amino acids. Per the germline V gene, CDR1 is MNHNS and CDR2 is SASEGT. V shed 6 bases and J shed 1 base, with 14 bases lying between them. The DNA for the CDR3 is TGTGCCAGCAGCCTCAGGGATGGAGGCACAGATACGCAGTATTTT. Translation: CASSLRDGGTDTQYF.

This clone was found a few times. This chain joins TRBV6-6 and TRBJ1-3; no definite D call. The CDR3 totals 10 residues. Trimming removed 8 bases at V and 9 bases at J, with 8 bases between. CDR1 MNHNY and CDR2 SVGAGI come from the germline V gene (reference sequence). CDR3 in DNA: TGTGCCAGCGGCCGGGGCACCATATATTTT. It specifies CASGRGTIYF.

The chain recombines TRBV27 with TRBJ2-1, with 9 nucleotides matching TRBD1. V gave up 1 base and J gave up 7 bases; unmatched junction bases: 5. There are 15 residues in the CDR3. Germline values: CDR1 MNHEY, CDR2 SMNVEV (reference sequence). The CDR3 region has the DNA TGTGCCAGCAGTTTATTCGGGACAGGGTTGAATGAGCAGTTCTTC. It specifies CASSLFGTGLNEQFF.

The V gene is TRBV19, the J gene TRBJ1-1; 9 bases align to TRBD1. Germline CDR1 reads LNHDA; CDR2 reads SQIVND (reference sequence). After removal of 6 bases from V and 1 base from J, the junction contained 6 bases not matched to a gene. The CDR3 extends over 15 amino acids. CDR3 sequence: CASSNRGLRNTEAFF. The CDR3 coding sequence is TGTGCCAGTAGCAACAGGGGGCTAAGGAACACTGAAGCTTTCTTT.

This clone was recorded a few times. The chain uses TRBV19 and TRBJ1-6, with 8 bases matching TRBD1. V was clipped by 5 bases and J by 11 bases; unmatched bases: 8. Germline CDR1 LNHDA, CDR2 SQIVND (reference sequence). CDR3 length: 14 amino acids. The chain's CDR3 is CASSQGAKGPPLHF. The CDR3, as DNA: TGTGCCAGTAGTCAGGGGGCGAAGGGCCCACCCCTCCACTTT.

Only a few counts were recorded for this clone. This chain joins TRBV7-2 and TRBJ2-1, with 9 bases identical to TRBD2. Trimming at V came to 2 bases and at J to 6 bases, leaving 8 bases not matched to a gene. Germline CDR1 reads SGHTA; CDR2 reads FQGNSA. The CDR3 runs to 16 residues. The CDR3: CASSLRLAGDLNEQFF. CDR3 DNA sequence: TGTGCCAGCAGCTTACGGTTAGCGGGGGACCTCAATGAGCAGTTCTTC. The entire variable domain, with the rest obtained from reference TRBV7-2 and TRBJ2-1, is as follows: GAGVSQSPSNKVTEKGKDVELRCDPISGHTALYWYRQSLGQGLEFLIYFQGNSAPDKSGLPSDRFSAERTGGSVSTLTIQRTQQEDSAVYLCASSLRLAGDLNEQFFGPGTRLTVL.

The chain couples TRBV11-2 to TRBJ2-3, with 9 bases matching TRBD1. V was clipped by 5 bases and J by 2 bases; unmatched bases: 5. CDR1 SGHAT and CDR2 FQNNGV come from the germline V gene. The CDR3 totals 15 residues. CDR3 sequence (DNA): TGTGCCAGCAGCCGTGGGACAGGGAACACAGATACGCAGTATTTT. Its translation: CASSRGTGNTDTQYF.